This entry lists 12 T cell receptor beta chains sequenced from one sample in a study of cytomegalovirus exposure and HLA in healthy donors. Researchers ran the PCR with 60 Vbeta and 13 Jbeta primers. Here immunoSEQ multiplex PCR was the method, and the copy in TCRdb shows in-frame clones only, minus some. Among approximately 130,000 clones listed, around 87% were seen once. The sample comprised PBMCs. The receptors here all came from a woman aged 30 to 39 in good health and CMV-seronegative.

The chain recombines TRBV6-5 with TRBJ2-5, with D perhaps matching TRBD1 (6 bases). Trimming shortened V by 0 bases and J by 3 bases, and 14 bases separated the two germline ends. Germline V gene lookup returns CDR1 MNHEY and CDR2 SVGAGI. The CDR3 is made up of 16 amino acids. In DNA form, the CDR3 reads TGTGCCAGCAGTTACTCGACTGGGGGCACGGAAGAGACCCAGTACTTC. It translates to CASSYSTGGTEETQYF.

V and J are TRBV18 and TRBJ1-4, with 8 bases aligning to TRBD1. The junction had 4 bases not matched to a gene; V was cut back by 2 bases and J by 5 bases. The CDR3 is 15 amino acids. In germline, CDR1 is KGHSH, CDR2 LQKENI. CDR3 protein: CASSPLSGGNEKLFF. CDR3 bases: TGTGCCAGCTCACCATTATCAGGGGGCAATGAAAAACTGTTTTTT.

V is TRBV5-1 and J is TRBJ2-3; 9 bases match TRBD2. Trimming removed 0 bases from V and 7 bases from J; junction bases left unmatched: 6. The CDR3 contains 15 residues. Germline V gives CDR1 SGHRS, CDR2 YFSETQ. DNA of the CDR3: TGCGCCAGCAGCTTGGTAGCGGGGGCCGCTAATACGCAGTATTTT. Translation: CASSLVAGAANTQYF. Full variable domain (remainder filled in from reference TRBV5-1 and TRBJ2-3): KAGVTQTPRYLIKTRGQQVTLSCSPISGHRSVSWYQQTPGQGLQFLFEYFSETQRNKGNFPGRFSGRQFSNSRSEMNVSTLELGDSALYLCASSLVAGAANTQYFGPGTRLTVL.

The V call is TRBV18, the J call TRBJ2-7, with TRBD2 matching over 11 bases. J lost 1 base, V lost 8 bases, and 4 bases had no gene match. The CDR3 runs 14 residues. Germline V lookup: CDR1 KGHSH, CDR2 LQKENI. This CDR3 is CASTGTSGSYEQYF. CDR3 bases: TGTGCCAGCACCGGGACTAGCGGTTCCTACGAGCAGTACTTC.

The chain carries TRBV19 and TRBJ2-2; a weak D match, TRBD1 (5 bases). V lost 1 base to trimming and J lost 7 bases, with 13 bases between them. The CDR3 runs 15 residues. Germline V gives CDR1 LNHDA, CDR2 SQIVND (reference sequence). CDR3 loop: CASSIGRVGNGELFF. CDR3 nucleotides: TGTGCCAGTAGTATAGGCAGGGTAGGGAACGGGGAGCTGTTTTTT.

The chain is built from TRBV7-9 and TRBJ1-1, with D hard to call. Germline CDR1 SEHNR, CDR2 FQNEAQ (reference sequence). The CDR3 spans 14 residues. V lost 1 base and J 4 bases, leaving 10 bases between the germline ends. The CDR3 DNA sequence: TGTGCCAGCAGCTTAGGGTCACTGGTCACTGAAGCTTTCTTT. Residues: CASSLGSLVTEAFF.

The CDR3 loop is CASSLDPGTGVGYTF. The DNA for the CDR3 is TGCGCCAGCAGCTTGGACCCCGGGACAGGGGTAGGCTACACCTTC. This chain uses TRBV5-1 with TRBJ1-2, with 10 positions matching TRBD1. CDR3 length: 15 amino acids. V was pared by 0 bases and J by 8 bases, with 7 bases of the junction left unmatched. Germline V lookup: CDR1 SGHRS, CDR2 YFSETQ. Full variable domain (outside the CDR3, taken from reference TRBV5-1 and TRBJ1-2): KAGVTQTPRYLIKTRGQQVTLSCSPISGHRSVSWYQQTPGQGLQFLFEYFSETQRNKGNFPGRFSGRQFSNSRSEMNVSTLELGDSALYLCASSLDPGTGVGYTFGSGTRLTVV.

V gene TRBV28 combines with J gene TRBJ2-1, with D maybe TRBD2 (5 bases). Trimming left V 2 bases short and J 3 bases short, with 8 bases between. Per germline, CDR1 MDHEN and CDR2 SYDVKM. The CDR3 totals 14 residues. CDR3 sequence: CASSLGLNYNEQFF. CDR3 in DNA: TGTGCCAGCAGTTTAGGACTCAACTACAATGAGCAGTTCTTC.

This CDR3 reads CASSLTAVDTGELFF. The CDR3, as DNA: TGTGCCAGCAGCTTAACGGCGGTCGACACCGGGGAGCTGTTTTTT. The chain joins TRBV7-3 to TRBJ2-2; D unclear. The germline V gene has CDR1 SGHTA and CDR2 FQGTGA. The CDR3 extends over 15 amino acids. V was clipped by 0 bases and J by 3 bases, with 8 bases between them.

The chain's CDR3 is CASRSRTGEGYTF. The CDR3 DNA is TGTGCCAGCAGGAGCCGGACAGGAGAAGGCTACACCTTC. V gene TRBV6-5 combines with J gene TRBJ1-2; 7 bases line up with TRBD1. Losses at the gene ends were 6 bases for V and 8 bases for J; bases not matched to a gene: 9. Germline CDR1 is MNHEY and CDR2 is SVGAGI. The CDR3 loop spans 13 amino acids.

This clone was recorded a few times. This chain joins TRBV5-4 and TRBJ2-7; D not certain. This CDR3 is built from 15 residues. Per the germline V gene, CDR1 is SGHNT and CDR2 is YYREEE (reference sequence). V shed 0 bases and J shed 3 bases, with 13 bases lying between them. CDR3 DNA: TGTGCCAGCAGCTTGGGGCCCGATTCATACTACGAGCAGTACTTC. It yields the protein CASSLGPDSYYEQYF.

The V call is TRBV6-1, the J call TRBJ2-3; 12 bases are shared with TRBD2. With 2 bases clipped from V and 8 bases from J, the junction kept 5 bases outside the gene matches. This CDR3 has 15 amino acids. CDR1 is MNHNS, CDR2 SASEGT, per germline. DNA of the CDR3: TGTGCCAGCAGTGAACTAGCGGGGGGGCCCGGTACGCAGTATTTT. Translation gives CASSELAGGPGTQYF.